Below, one TCR beta chain is given with its context. This clone was seen ten or more times. Its antigen is currently not known. Base qualities are not recorded, but no much larger clone differs from it by a single base. These data come from a study of shared clonotypes between healthy human individuals (TCRdb year 2020). Regarding the study in general: Three men and two women, aged 18 to 49 years, made up the cohort. For each donor, CD4 naive and CD4 memory were each run on three plates, CD8 naive on two plates, and CD8 memory on one plate. The study deeply sequenced blood TCR repertoires of five healthy adults to estimate repertoire size and the extent of clonotype sharing between individuals. Different laboratories and diverse techniques were used to prepare libraries and sequence TCR repertoires, to increase sequencing depth and limit assay-specific biases. Leukapheresis yielded between about 0.85 and 9.5 billion PBMCs per donor.

Healthy HIV-negative adults with no recently reported acute infections or vaccinations were included as donors. Every donor was a Caucasian adult living in Nashville, Tennessee, USA. CD4+ T cells were enriched by magnetic negative selection, after which naive cells were positively selected on CD45RA and the negative fraction was taken as the memory subset. Blood was collected by leukapheresis, and PBMCs were isolated by Ficoll-Histopaque density gradient centrifugation and then cryopreserved in liquid nitrogen vapor phase. Purity and quantity of every magnetically sorted T cell population were checked by analytical flow cytometry. Genomic DNA was isolated from every sorted fraction and measured by UV absorbance on a Nanodrop 2000c. TCR CDR3 regions were amplified from genomic DNA by multiplex PCR using the deep immunoSEQ assay. Extracted genomic DNA from each cell subset was spread evenly across all wells of several immunoSEQ 96-well plates, with each plate serving as a replicate. For sorted subsets, 200 to 250 ng of genomic DNA, equivalent to 25,000 to 35,000 T cell genomes, went into each replicate PCR. Purified libraries were quantified with a Qubit 3.0 fluorometer, sized on a Bioanalyzer 2100, and re-quantified with the KAPA Library Quantification kit. A separate single-read 150-cycle Illumina NextSeq 550 flow cell was used to sequence each immunoSEQ 96-well plate. On the authors' methods: The immunoSEQ output contained only junctional sequences without quality scores, so filtering could not match that applied to full-length reads. Sequences were annotated with PyIR, a Python wrapper for IgBLAST v1.9, and V/J genes and CDR3 were assigned using IMGT germline references. Any read was removed if the V/J assignment was weak (E-value above 1e-6), the CDR3 was missing, or the read contained stop codons, out-of-frame junctions, or ambiguous translated residues. V3J clonotypes were defined by identical inferred V gene, J gene, and CDR3 amino acid sequence. To compute the percentage overlap between repertoires, the number of shared unique clonotypes was divided by the size of the smaller repertoire. Repertoire richness was assessed with RTK rarefaction, the Chao1 estimator, and Recon v2.1 estimates of unobserved clonotypes. For all TCRbeta clonotypes obtained by the gDNA method from a few donors, generation probabilities were computed with OLGA. Entries here come from immuneACCESS through TCRdb and include only in-frame sequences with V and J called. Some clones fail to appear in such tables; in the studies checked, an unresolved V gene covers under half of the shortfall, and the cause of the remainder is unknown. Clonal size and the V and J genes are those of that table, whereas D and trimming came from the DNA. The sample table lists hundreds of thousands of clones, about 74% of them with a count of one. 1.5% to 2% of the sample is held by the ten biggest clonotypes.

Results the study describes overall, beyond this receptor: Because the study included a small number of donors, the genetic and exposure-history diversity represented was limited. Larger estimated clonotype richness was generally found for naive subsets than for memory subsets. Based on pairwise subsampling, the degree of clonotype sharing among donors was expected to be affected by sequencing depth. Only blood was sampled, and tissue TCR repertoires likely differ from those in blood. When a few donors were compared, the shared fraction of clonotypes was 5% to 6.5% for naive CD4, more than 3% for naive CD8, more than 2% for memory CD4, and 0.35% to 0.4% for memory CD8. Even with the large sequencing depth, rarefaction of the sorted-subset datasets indicated that sequencing was incomplete. Higher generation probabilities were observed for clonotypes shared by all four sorted-subset donors than for non-shared clonotypes.

This TCR derives from a woman aged 25 to 39 in good health. The sample comprised memory CD4+ T cells sorted from blood. Explained via the paper, the cell subset or site label denotes: CD45RA-negative fraction.

The DNA sequence is as follows: TGTGCCAGCAGCTTGCGGCGGGGTGCGAATGAGCAGTTCTTC. It translates to CASSLRRGANEQFF. The chain joins TRBV5-4 to TRBJ2-1; matching of 6 bases hints at TRBD2 as the D gene. As encoded in the germline V gene (reference sequence), CDR1 is SGHNT while CDR2 is YYREEE. Relative to germline, V is 1 base shorter and J is 7 bases shorter, with 12 bases between their ends. Spanning cysteine to phenylalanine, the CDR3 consists of 14 amino acids. The kept DNA is CDR3 alone, 42 bases in frame from the first base.